A single sample is the source of the 2 T cell receptor beta chains below, sequenced in a study of T-cell reconstitution after alpha-beta-depleted transplantation in children. This sample's TCRbeta library carried unique molecular identifier barcodes. TCRdb reprocessed the PCR reads via MiXCR and lists one record per CDR3 protein. Among hundreds of thousands of distinct CDR3 sequences listed, around 12% were seen once. The sample was PBMCs from the stem cell graft donor, taken from the stem cell graft. These receptors originate from a human donor who donated a stem cell graft to a child with acute lymphoblastic leukemia.

At least ten counts were recorded for this clonotype. This may be a read error: a much more frequent sequence differs by one nucleotide. This chain connects TRBV7-2 to TRBJ2-7, with D possibly called TRBD1 or TRBD2 (5 bases each). Trimming cost V 5 bases and J 9 bases, with 17 bases left between them. CDR3 length: 13 amino acids. Germline loops: CDR1 SGHTA, CDR2 FQGNSA. Here the CDR3 DNA reads TGTGCCAGCAGCCCTACGAGCAGGGACCGGCAGTACTTC. Translation: CASSPTSRDRQYF.

There are many counts of this clonotype. The chain joins TRBV29-1 to TRBJ2-6, with unresolved D. This CDR3 region has 15 residues. Looked up from germline, CDR1 is SQVTM and CDR2 is ANQGSEA. Trimming shortened V by 3 bases and J by 0 bases, and 9 bases separated the two germline ends. The CDR3 region is CSVELQSSGANVLTF. The DNA of the CDR3 is TGCAGCGTTGAGTTACAGAGCTCTGGGGCCAACGTCCTGACTTTC.